What follows describes a single T cell receptor beta chain. Data came from immunoSEQ multiplex PCR; TCRdb stores just in-frame clones and leaves some out. The table has about 220,000 clones, over 75% seen once. The sample belongs to a study of blood T cell repertoires in COVID-19. The sequence was obtained from a man in his forties with active or convalescent COVID-19. The specimen sequenced was peripheral blood.

The CDR3 here is CASSQEAWGPSEQYF. CDR3 DNA: TGCGCCAGCAGCCAAGAGGCCTGGGGGCCTTCTGAGCAGTACTTC. This chain links TRBV4-1 with TRBJ2-7, with D tentatively TRBD1 (6 bases). CDR1 and CDR2 from the germline V gene are MGHRA and YSYEKL. The CDR3 runs 15 residues. Trimming removed 0 bases from V and 7 bases from J, with 16 bases in between.